Listed here are 29 T cell receptor beta chains from one sample, sequenced in a study of shared clonotypes between healthy human individuals. Terminally differentiated effector memory CD45RA+ cells were left out of the naive CD8 fraction, which was CD45RO-negative and positively selected for CCR7. The assay was immunoSEQ multiplex PCR, and TCRdb's table has in-frame clones only and misses some. The repertoire includes 2 million to 2.5 million clones, about 92% of them detected once, and more than 1.5% sits in the top ten. The sample comprised naive CD8+ T cells from PBMCs. The origin of the receptors is a man between 18 and 35 years old in good health. Some clones in this sample may be carry-over from other donors' samples.

Remarks on this clone: At one end the junction does not follow the germline gene, possibly because of a read error. The rearrangement links TRBV7-6 to TRBJ2-7; 7 nucleotides match TRBD2. This CDR3 is 15 amino acids long. CDR1 is SGHVS and CDR2 is FNYEAQ in the germline V gene. The DNA for the CDR3 is TGTGCCAGCAGCCTAGCGGCCGCAGGGTACTACGAGCAGTACTTC. It encodes CASSLAAAGYYEQYF. The full variable domain, rest sourced from reference TRBV7-6 and TRBJ2-7, is GAGVSQSPRYKVTKRGQDVALRCDPISGHVSLYWYRQALGQGPEFLTYFNYEAQQDKSGLPNDRFSAERPEGSISTLTIQRTEQRDSAMYRCASSLAAAGYYEQYFGPGTRLTVT.

The chain couples TRBV7-9 to TRBJ2-5, with 11 bases matching TRBD1. After removal of 5 bases from V and 4 bases from J, the junction contained 6 bases not matched to a gene. This CDR3 comprises 15 residues. The germline V gene has CDR1 SEHNR and CDR2 FQNEAQ (reference sequence). CDR3 DNA: TGTGCCAGCAGCGGCCGGGACAGGGGGTTAGAGACCCAGTACTTC. Translation: CASSGRDRGLETQYF.

V usage is TRBV19 and J usage is TRBJ2-7; D unresolved. CDR1 and CDR2 (germline): LNHDA, SQIVND (reference sequence). V was clipped by 2 bases and J by 7 bases, with 15 bases between them. CDR3 length: 14 residues. The CDR3 DNA sequence: TGTGCCAGTAGTATAAGTTCGGCAGAGGAAGAGCAGTACTTC. Its protein is CASSISSAEEEQYF.

This clone was seen a handful of times. This CDR3 is also generated by other DNA sequences in the sample. The chain links TRBV9 to TRBJ2-7; 8 nucleotides agree with TRBD2. The germline gives CDR1 SGDLS, CDR2 YYNGEE. The CDR3 consists of 14 residues. V shed 4 bases and J 2 bases; nucleotides not matched to a gene: 5. CDR3 coding DNA: TGTGCCAGCAGCCCCCGACTAGCGCCCTACGAGCAGTACTTC. It encodes CASSPRLAPYEQYF.

In DNA form, the CDR3 reads TGTGCCAGCAGTTTGCTACAGGCCTCGACAGATACGCAGTATTTT. Its translation is CASSLLQASTDTQYF. The rearrangement links TRBV28 to TRBJ2-3; possible D gene TRBD1, 5 bases. This CDR3 is 15 amino acids long. Germline loops: CDR1 MDHEN, CDR2 SYDVKM. Between the trimmed V and J ends, which lost 3 bases and 3 bases, there was a span of 13 bases.

This chain joins TRBV7-3 and TRBJ2-6; TRBD1 matches 7 bases. With 4 bases clipped from V and 2 bases from J, the junction kept 5 bases outside the gene matches. The CDR3 length is 16 residues. Germline V gene data show CDR1 as SGHTA and CDR2 as FQGTGA. The CDR3 region is CASSSGQIPGANVLTF. DNA for the CDR3: TGTGCCAGCAGCTCGGGACAGATCCCTGGGGCCAACGTCCTGACTTTC.

This clone was observed a few times. The rearrangement links TRBV9 to TRBJ1-1, with TRBD1 as a possible D gene (5 bases). Germline V CDR1 and CDR2: SGDLS, YYNGEE. Trimming took off 4 bases at V and 7 bases at J, with 14 bases between the two ends. The CDR3 sequence is 13 residues long. The CDR3: CASSPFSGGEAFF. The CDR3 coding sequence is TGTGCCAGCAGCCCCTTTAGCGGGGGTGAAGCTTTCTTT.

This chain joins TRBV4-3 and TRBJ2-7, with 9 bases matching TRBD2. The CDR3 has 16 residues. Germline assignment: CDR1 LGHNA and CDR2 YSLEER. V lost 0 bases, J lost 6 bases, and 9 bases stayed unmatched. CDR3 in DNA: TGCGCCAGCAGCCAAGAGTCGGCGGGAGGGCCAGTCGAGCAGTACTTC. This gives the protein CASSQESAGGPVEQYF.

The genes are TRBV9 and TRBJ2-7; 12 nucleotides align to TRBD2. The CDR3 extends over 16 amino acids. V lost 3 bases, J lost 0 bases, and 4 bases stayed unmatched. CDR1 is SGDLS, CDR2 YYNGEE, per germline. DNA for the CDR3: TGTGCCAGCAGCGACTCGACTAGCGGGAGCTCCTACGAGCAGTACTTC. Its protein product is CASSDSTSGSSYEQYF.

The V call is TRBV2, the J call TRBJ2-5; 10 bases fit TRBD1. J lost 8 bases, V lost 11 bases, and 11 bases had no gene match. CDR1 is SNHLY, CDR2 FYNNEI, per germline. The CDR3 covers 13 residues. CDR3 sequence (DNA): TGTGCCGCCCGTGGCGGGACAGGGGCCACCCAGTACTTC. It translates to CAARGGTGATQYF.

The chain uses TRBV9 and TRBJ2-3; 9 nucleotides align to TRBD2. Trimming took 5 bases from V and 6 from J; bases not matched to a gene: 7. This CDR3 is built from 14 residues. Per germline, CDR1 SGDLS and CDR2 YYNGEE. CDR3 coding DNA: TGTGCCAGCAGTCTAAGGGCGGGAGGGGATACGCAGTATTTT. As protein: CASSLRAGGDTQYF.

The chain links TRBV27 to TRBJ2-3; D gene ambiguous. The germline V gene has CDR1 MNHEY and CDR2 SMNVEV (reference sequence). The CDR3 consists of 13 residues. V lost 7 bases to trimming and J lost 6 bases, with 14 bases between them. This chain's CDR3 is CASTPPLRDTQYF. CDR3 sequence (DNA): TGTGCCAGCACCCCGCCCCTTCGGGATACGCAGTATTTT.

V is TRBV4-1 and J is TRBJ2-1; D possibly corresponds to TRBD2 (6 bases). The CDR3 loop spans 15 amino acids. Deletions cut 2 bases from V and 2 bases from J, with 10 bases between. Germline V gene data show CDR1 as MGHRA and CDR2 as YSYEKL. Here the CDR3 reads CASSQLASPYNEQFF. Here the CDR3 DNA reads TGCGCCAGCAGCCAACTAGCGAGTCCCTACAATGAGCAGTTCTTC.

With regard to this clone: Other DNA sequences from this sample encode an identical CDR3 as well. V is TRBV5-1 and J is TRBJ2-2; D remains unclear. Trimming pared 5 bases from V and 3 bases from J, leaving 2 bases between. CDR1 SGHRS and CDR2 YFSETQ come from the germline V gene. The CDR3 totals 11 residues. The CDR3 protein is CASSYTGELFF. The DNA of the CDR3 is TGCGCCAGCAGTTACACCGGGGAGCTGTTTTTT.

CDR3 sequence reads: CASSSTWYGNTEAFF. Here the CDR3 DNA reads TGCGCCAGCAGCTCGACTTGGTATGGGAACACTGAAGCTTTCTTT. V usage is TRBV5-1 and J usage is TRBJ1-1; D is unresolved. The CDR3 sequence is 15 residues long. Per the germline V gene, CDR1 is SGHRS and CDR2 is YFSETQ. Trimming left V 3 bases short and J 1 base short, with 13 bases between.

As concerns this clone: The sample has other DNA sequences that encode this CDR3 too. The chain has TRBV27 and TRBJ2-5, with a possible D match to TRBD1 (6 bases). The germline V gene encodes CDR1 MNHEY and CDR2 SMNVEV (reference sequence). The CDR3 has 11 amino acids. The germline V and J ends were trimmed by 11 bases and 5 bases, with 12 bases remaining between them. The CDR3 loop reads CASGQGETQYF. The CDR3 DNA follows: TGTGCCTCGGGGCAGGGGGAGACCCAGTACTTC.

J is TRBJ2-7 and V is TRBV9; possibly TRBD1 for D (5 bases). The V and J ends lost 8 bases and 0 bases respectively, with 12 bases between them. Looked up from germline, CDR1 is SGDLS and CDR2 is YYNGEE. There are 13 residues in the CDR3. The CDR3, as DNA: TGTGCCAGTGCCCCGACAGACTCCTACGAGCAGTACTTC. It encodes CASAPTDSYEQYF.

The chain couples TRBV28 to TRBJ2-2, with TRBD2 as a possible D gene (5 bases). The CDR3 has 15 residues. Trimming removed 2 bases from V and 3 bases from J, with 10 bases in between. From germline, CDR1 is MDHEN and CDR2 SYDVKM. The DNA of the CDR3 is TGTGCCAGCAGTTTAGTAGCGACATACACCGGGGAGCTGTTTTTT. Translating it yields CASSLVATYTGELFF.

The chain employs TRBV6-5 and TRBJ1-1, with 9 nucleotides matching TRBD1. There are 13 residues in the CDR3. CDR1 and CDR2 (germline): MNHEY, SVGAGI. Trimming removed 3 bases from V and 5 bases from J; junction bases left unmatched: 1. The CDR3 nucleotides are TGTGCCAGCAGTTATGGGACAGGGACTGAAGCTTTCTTT. It is translated as CASSYGTGTEAFF.

V gene TRBV2 combines with J gene TRBJ1-4; no definite D call. Trimming cost V 2 bases and J 4 bases, with 11 bases left between them. The CDR3 totals 15 residues. Per germline, CDR1 SNHLY and CDR2 FYNNEI. The CDR3 coding sequence is TGTGCCAGCAGTGAAAGAGGCGGAGTTAATGAAAAACTGTTTTTT. Its translation is CASSERGGVNEKLFF.

This clone has only one observation. The gene calls are TRBV11-2 and TRBJ2-7, with 7 bases aligning to TRBD1. The CDR3 extends over 16 amino acids. Germline V lookup: CDR1 SGHAT, CDR2 FQNNGV. Trimming removed 5 bases from V and 2 bases from J; junction bases left unmatched: 12. The CDR3 sequence is CASSARRQGLAYEQYF. The CDR3 DNA sequence: TGTGCCAGCAGCGCCCGGCGACAGGGTTTGGCCTACGAGCAGTACTTC.

This clone was seen just once. V usage is TRBV27 and J usage is TRBJ2-3, with 14 positions matching TRBD2. CDR1 and CDR2 (germline): MNHEY, SMNVEV (reference sequence). CDR3 length: 19 amino acids. V gave up 5 bases and J gave up 5 bases; unmatched junction bases: 15. The CDR3 reads CASSDPRLAGGPSEDTQYF. CDR3 bases: TGTGCCAGCAGTGACCCGAGACTAGCGGGAGGGCCGAGTGAAGATACGCAGTATTTT.

The rearrangement joins TRBV19 to TRBJ2-5, with 9 bases fitting TRBD1. With 7 bases clipped from V and 5 bases from J, the junction kept 11 bases outside the gene matches. The CDR3 contains 15 residues. From germline, CDR1 is LNHDA and CDR2 SQIVND (reference sequence). CDR3 region: CASIDPGQGKETQYF. Written as DNA, the CDR3 is TGTGCCAGTATTGACCCGGGACAGGGAAAGGAGACCCAGTACTTC.

This clone has only one observation. The rearrangement uses TRBV9 and TRBJ2-7; D is undetermined. Per germline, CDR1 SGDLS and CDR2 YYNGEE. Deletions cut 2 bases from V and 1 base from J, with 22 bases between. This CDR3 contains 18 residues. The CDR3 sequence is CASSVLLRCMTDSYEQYF. The DNA for the CDR3 is TGTGCCAGCAGCGTTTTATTAAGGTGCATGACTGATTCCTACGAGCAGTACTTC.

This rearrangement joins TRBV15 to TRBJ2-5; 16 positions match TRBD2. The germline CDR1 and CDR2 sequences are LNHNV and YYDKDF (reference sequence). CDR3 length equals 18 residues. Germline trimming cut 5 bases from V and 1 base from J; bases unmatched to any gene: 7. CDR3 sequence reads: CATSGAGTSGRAQETQYF. In DNA form, the CDR3 reads TGTGCCACCAGCGGCGCCGGGACTAGCGGGAGGGCCCAAGAGACCCAGTACTTC.

The chain employs TRBV7-8 and TRBJ2-7; 9 nucleotides match TRBD2. V lost 5 bases and J lost 3; bases outside the gene matches: 11. The CDR3 is 16 amino acids. Germline V CDR1 and CDR2: SGHVS, FQNEAQ. CDR3 loop: CASSPAASGILYEQYF. As DNA, the CDR3 is TGTGCCAGCAGCCCGGCGGCTAGCGGGATCCTCTACGAGCAGTACTTC.

The chain recombines TRBV15 with TRBJ2-7; D gene ambiguous. Between the trimmed V and J ends, which lost 1 base and 1 base, there was a span of 8 bases. Germline lookup yields CDR1 LNHNV and CDR2 YYDKDF (reference sequence). The CDR3 runs to 14 residues. CDR3 DNA: TGTGCCACCAGCAGAGGGGTATCGTCCTACGAGCAGTACTTC. This sequence encodes CATSRGVSSYEQYF.

The V and J genes are TRBV4-1 and TRBJ2-7; the D gene is possibly TRBD1 (5 bases). Trimming pared 4 bases from V and 2 bases from J, leaving 12 bases between. The CDR3 is made up of 14 amino acids. Per the germline V gene, CDR1 is MGHRA and CDR2 is YSYEKL. For the CDR3, the DNA is TGCGCCAGCAGCCCAGACCCCAGGGCCTACGAGCAGTACTTC. Translation gives CASSPDPRAYEQYF.

Note on this clone: This specimen includes other DNA sequences encoding the same CDR3. CDR3: CASSLGGSNQPQHF. The CDR3 region has the DNA TGTGCCAGCAGTCTAGGGGGTAGCAATCAGCCCCAGCATTTT. J is TRBJ1-5 and V is TRBV14, with D perhaps TRBD1 (6 bases). This CDR3 spans 14 amino acids. Germline CDR1 is SGHDN and CDR2 is FVKESK. V was clipped by 6 bases and J by 0 bases, with 9 bases between them.